This is a list of T cell receptor beta chains from one sample in a study of T cell clusters in autoimmune cytopenias. No DNA is given; TCRdb re-called the multiplex PCR reads and lists each CDR3 protein once. The listing contains roughly 2,300 distinct CDR3 sequences. The sequencing sample was made of peripheral blood. These receptors were obtained from a human donor with an autoimmune cytopenia or autoimmune hepatitis (not recorded which). CDR3s include the opening cysteine and the closing phenylalanine or tryptophan. Fields, in order: clone size, V gene, J gene, CDR3 protein. Clone size appears in some rows only: once, few, many, or a class for an expanded clone.

medium-sized	TRBV30	TRBJ2-3	CAWRPQDRVFSDTQYF
medium-sized	TRBV6-5	TRBJ2-7	CASSKAGTGIYEQYF
NA	TRBV5-6	TRBJ2-5	CASSPWGRRVGWTQYF
medium-sized	TRBV27	TRBJ2-5	CASSLRTPLAETQETQYF
NA	TRBV27	TRBJ1-2	CASSSGWERAGYTF
NA	TRBV27	TRBJ2-4	CASSLGTGKNIQYF
NA	TRBV20-1	TRBJ1-1	CSPQRQPNTEAFF
NA	TRBV2	TRBJ2-7	CASGVGGPYEQYF
NA	TRBV12-3/TRBV12-4	TRBJ1-1	CASSISGARTEAFF
medium-sized	TRBV5-6	TRBJ2-5	CASTTRDRLTQYF
NA	TRBV12-3/TRBV12-4	TRBJ2-3	CATSLRDPRDTQYF
NA	TRBV7-2	TRBJ1-3	CASSRLTVSGNTIYF
medium-sized	TRBV30	TRBJ2-2	CATDRNTGELFF
NA	TRBV19	TRBJ2-1	CASSMVGGGGAFYNEQFF
NA	TRBV20-1	TRBJ2-5	CSARDEGVETQYF
medium-sized	TRBV12-3/TRBV12-4	TRBJ2-7	CASSRNYEQYF
NA	TRBV27	TRBJ1-5	CASSLYPPGGSNQPQHF
NA	TRBV20-1	TRBJ1-1	CSARQGAAEAFF
NA	TRBV15	TRBJ1-2	CATSREEYGYTF
medium-sized	TRBV6-6	TRBJ2-2	CASSRSSGVNTGELFF
NA	TRBV20-1	TRBJ2-3	CSASGRAVGGDTQYF
medium-sized	TRBV6-1	TRBJ1-5	CASSDSDREGNQPQHF
medium-sized	TRBV30	TRBJ2-1	CAWSVRVASSYNEQFF
medium-sized	TRBV30	TRBJ1-2	CAWTWDRAYGYTF
NA	TRBV14	TRBJ2-7	CASSQAWREQYF
NA	TRBV5-1	TRBJ2-4	CASSLIGQTLAKNIQYF
NA	TRBV20-1	TRBJ2-1	CSARGVALAGGIEQFF
medium-sized	TRBV5-5	TRBJ1-2	CASSSGQGLSNYGYTF
NA	TRBV18	TRBJ1-6	CASSPLRTAETPLHF
NA	TRBV12-3/TRBV12-4	TRBJ2-7	CASSWALGGPSYEQYF
NA	TRBV18	TRBJ1-5	CASSTGGRISNQPQHF
medium-sized	TRBV5-6	TRBJ2-7	CASSLRTMRSYEQYF
medium-sized	TRBV5-4	TRBJ2-5	CASSLVRAERETQYF
NA	TRBV27	TRBJ1-2	CASSSDRGYGYTF
NA	TRBV5-1	TRBJ2-5	CASSLDGSGQSETQYF
NA	TRBV12-3/TRBV12-4	TRBJ1-1	CASSLPSGTNTEAFF
NA	TRBV4-3	TRBJ2-5	CASSHLQGQETQYF
NA	TRBV7-2	TRBJ1-2	CASSQGAGPGYTF
medium-sized	TRBV27	TRBJ1-2	CASRKDRADGYTF
medium-sized	TRBV18	TRBJ2-1	CASSPPTSGPYNEQFF
medium-sized	TRBV27	TRBJ1-6	CASTDRRFSPLHF
NA	TRBV12-5	TRBJ2-3	CASALTDTQYF
hyperexpanded	TRBV5-5	TRBJ1-2	CASSEGRGQGYTF
NA	TRBV4-3	TRBJ2-7	CASSQDLAYEQYF
NA	TRBV18	TRBJ2-4	CASSPGENIQYF
medium-sized	TRBV6-5	TRBJ1-1	CASSATGTAYMNTEAFF
medium-sized	TRBV6-6	TRBJ2-1	CASSSQGGAVYNEQFF
medium-sized	TRBV7-2	TRBJ1-6	CASSGGGFPRSYNSPLHF
medium-sized	TRBV5-5	TRBJ2-3	CASSLGVSDTDTQYF
NA	TRBV6-2/TRBV6-3	TRBJ2-3	CASSYGRAGDTQYF
medium-sized	TRBV6-5	TRBJ1-2	CAAGTGQDYGYTF
NA	TRBV10-2	TRBJ2-7	CASSESYEQYF
NA	TRBV6-5	TRBJ1-5	CASSYSRGILNQPQHF
NA	TRBV4-3	TRBJ2-1	CASSQDLGSSYNEQFF
medium-sized	TRBV6-4	TRBJ2-2	CASHGSYRASTGELFF